This TCR beta chain comes out of a study of neurological immune-mediated disorders (dated by TCRdb to between 2017 and 2020). Describing the broader study: Of the approximately 34 multiple sclerosis patients, some 30 had relapsing-remitting MS and 3 had secondary progressive MS. The 90 to 120 TCR-beta libraries covered PBMC samples along with longitudinal samples, technical triplicates, and paired sorted CD4+ and CD8+ T-cell subsets. The cohort included about 66 subjects: about 15 with HAM/TSP, about 34 with multiple sclerosis, and some 20 healthy controls. Peripheral blood TCR-beta repertoires from HTLV-I-associated myelopathy (HAM/TSP) patients, multiple sclerosis patients and healthy controls were compared by UMI-based sequencing. Study-wide findings and limitations: In a phylogenetic analysis, the repertoires of 18 out of 34 MS patients fell into a single cluster of related CDR3 sequences, pointing to a possible signature at the repertoire level. Expanded clones from different subjects shared no identical CDR3 amino acid sequences, which suggests that TCR-beta repertoires were private in all groups. The highest TCR clonal expansion was observed in HAM/TSP patients, whereas the lowest was observed in MS patients, even when compared with healthy controls. The MS cluster was not associated with any clinical or MRI features, and the authors stated that larger cohorts are needed.

This clonotype has just a few counts. Its antigen is currently not known. No base-level quality is on record; no much larger clone is a single base apart. Libraries from unsorted PBMCs were made from 2 million PBMCs kept in RNAlater at -80 degrees C until RNA extraction. The multiple sclerosis patients were enrolled in a US clinical protocol that used magnetic resonance imaging to evaluate disease progression. Peripheral blood was subjected to Ficoll-Hypaque density gradient centrifugation to isolate PBMCs, which were then cryopreserved in liquid nitrogen. The germline V gene sets CDR1 to SGHVS and CDR2 to FQNEAQ. Clipping removes 5 bases from V and 6 bases from J, with 15 as the unmatched junction base count. The CDR3 contains 16 residues, cysteine and phenylalanine counted. CDR3 DNA only is kept here, 48 bases in frame from base 1. cDNA was synthesized by template-switch 5'RACE using a primer with a 10-nucleotide random unique molecular identifier that tagged each TCR transcript. Over 200 million TCR-beta sequences, covering 15-18 subjects, were produced in each sequencing run. The RNeasy kit was used for extraction of total RNA. TCR-beta VDJ regions were amplified with primers for the TCR constant region and the 5'RACE anchor, using the KAPA Real-time Library Amplification kit. Sample indexes and Illumina adaptors were added in a first PCR, and a second PCR then increased library yield. After Ampure bead purification, the TCR product of roughly 650 bp was size-selected on a 2% E-gel SizeSelection system. Before pooling, library quality was checked on a Bioanalyzer, concentration was measured with Qubit, and libraries were quantified with the Kapa Library Quantification kit. An Illumina HiSeq 2500 sequenced the libraries paired-end 2 x 150 bp. To increase sequence diversity, roughly 24-30% phiX was spiked into each library pool. As for the original processing: Quality-filtered reads were processed with the UMI-based MiGEC pipeline, and over 85% of raw TCR sequences were removed by the MiGEC pipeline during error correction. VDJ genes were aligned to IMGT germline references, and clonotypes were defined by unique CDR3 amino acid sequence plus V-J genes. VDJtools evaluated clonal expansion, Shannon diversity and CDR3 relatedness (CalcPairwiseDistances, ClusterSamples); CLCbio workbench built phylogenetic trees. Expanded clones were defined as having at least 8 unique UMIs, based on coefficient-of-variation modelling across technical triplicates. In-frame beta chains were kept once TCRdb had trimmed the public reads at Q25 with fastp and called clones with MiXCR. Rows matching on CDR3 protein sequence are summarized as one entry with the most common DNA and genes. V and J calls and clone size were set by TCRdb, not the authors. The sample has 55,000 to 65,000 distinct CDR3 sequences on record, under 4.5% of them singletons. The ten largest account for 3.1% of the sample.

This clonotype was sampled from a woman between 25 and 40 years old with multiple sclerosis. The sample was PBMCs. The chain is made from TRBV7-8 and TRBJ1-2, with 7 junctional bases fitting TRBD1. The CDR3 region reads CASSRDRDKGYHGYTF. The sequence in DNA is TGTGCCAGCAGCCGGGACAGAGACAAAGGCTATCATGGCTACACCTTC.